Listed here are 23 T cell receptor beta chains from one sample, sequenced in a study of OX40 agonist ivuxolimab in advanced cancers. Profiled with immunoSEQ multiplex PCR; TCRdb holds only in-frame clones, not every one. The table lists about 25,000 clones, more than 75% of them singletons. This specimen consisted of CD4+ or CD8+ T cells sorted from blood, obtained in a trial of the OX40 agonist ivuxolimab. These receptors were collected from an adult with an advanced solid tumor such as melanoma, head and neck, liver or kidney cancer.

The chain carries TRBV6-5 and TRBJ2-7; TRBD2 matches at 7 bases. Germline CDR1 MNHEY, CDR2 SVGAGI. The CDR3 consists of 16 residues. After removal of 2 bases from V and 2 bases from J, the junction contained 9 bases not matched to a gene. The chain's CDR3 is CASSYRLTGLAYEQYF. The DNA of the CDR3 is TGTGCCAGCAGTTACCGGCTGACTGGACTAGCCTACGAGCAGTACTTC.

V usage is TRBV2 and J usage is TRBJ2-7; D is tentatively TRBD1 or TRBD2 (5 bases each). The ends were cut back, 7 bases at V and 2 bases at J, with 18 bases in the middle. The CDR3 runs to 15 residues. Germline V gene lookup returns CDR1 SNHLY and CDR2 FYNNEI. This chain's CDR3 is CASKPSGTSPYEQYF. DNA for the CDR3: TGTGCCAGCAAACCCTCAGGGACGTCCCCCTACGAGCAGTACTTC.

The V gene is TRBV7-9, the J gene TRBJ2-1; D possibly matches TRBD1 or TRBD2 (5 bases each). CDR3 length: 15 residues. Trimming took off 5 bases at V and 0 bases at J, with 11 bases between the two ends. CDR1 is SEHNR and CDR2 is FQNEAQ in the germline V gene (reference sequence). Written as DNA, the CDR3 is TGTGCCAGCAGCAGTCCAGGGAGCTCCTACAATGAGCAGTTCTTC. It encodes CASSSPGSSYNEQFF.

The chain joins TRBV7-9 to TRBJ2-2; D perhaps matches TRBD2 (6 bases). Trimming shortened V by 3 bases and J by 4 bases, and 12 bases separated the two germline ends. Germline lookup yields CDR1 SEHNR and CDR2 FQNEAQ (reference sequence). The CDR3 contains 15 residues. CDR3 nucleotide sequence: TGTGCCAGCAGCTTTGGAGGGGCGCGCACCGGGGAGCTGTTTTTT. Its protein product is CASSFGGARTGELFF.

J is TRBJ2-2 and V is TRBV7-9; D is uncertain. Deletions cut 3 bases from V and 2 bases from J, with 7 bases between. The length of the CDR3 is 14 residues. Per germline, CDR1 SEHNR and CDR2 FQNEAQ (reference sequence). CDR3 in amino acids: CASSFDLNTGELFF. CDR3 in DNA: TGTGCCAGCAGCTTTGATTTAAACACCGGGGAGCTGTTTTTT.

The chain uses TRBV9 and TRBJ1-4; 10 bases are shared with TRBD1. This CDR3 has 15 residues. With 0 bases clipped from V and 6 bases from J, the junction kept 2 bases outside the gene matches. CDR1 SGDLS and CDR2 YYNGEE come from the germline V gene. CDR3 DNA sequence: TGTGCCAGCAGCGTAGGGACAGGGGGTGATGAAAAACTGTTTTTT. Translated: CASSVGTGGDEKLFF.

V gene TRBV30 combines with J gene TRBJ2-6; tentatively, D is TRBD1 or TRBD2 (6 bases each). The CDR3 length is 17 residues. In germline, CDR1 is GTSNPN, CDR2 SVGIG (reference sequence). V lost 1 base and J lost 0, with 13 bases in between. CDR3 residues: CAWSAGASSSGANVLTF. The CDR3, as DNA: TGTGCCTGGAGTGCGGGGGCTTCGAGCTCTGGGGCCAACGTCCTGACTTTC. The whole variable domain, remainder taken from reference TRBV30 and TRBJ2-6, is SQTIHQWPATLVQPVGSPLSLECTVEGTSNPNLYWYRQAAGRGLQLLFYSVGIGQISSEVPQNLSASRPQDRQFILSSKKLLLSDSGFYLCAWSAGASSSGANVLTFGAGSRLTVL.

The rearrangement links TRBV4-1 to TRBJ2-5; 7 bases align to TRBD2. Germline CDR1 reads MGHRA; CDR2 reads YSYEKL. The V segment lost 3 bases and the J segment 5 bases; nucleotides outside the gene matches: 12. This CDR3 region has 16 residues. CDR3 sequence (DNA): TGCGCCAGCAGCCAGCTACCCGGGACTACGTCGGAGACCCAGTACTTC. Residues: CASSQLPGTTSETQYF.

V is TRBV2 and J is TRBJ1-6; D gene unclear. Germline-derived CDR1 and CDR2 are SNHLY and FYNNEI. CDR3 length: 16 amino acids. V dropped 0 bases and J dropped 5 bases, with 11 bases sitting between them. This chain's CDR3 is CASSEAIQEDNSPLHF. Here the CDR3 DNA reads TGTGCCAGCAGTGAAGCGATCCAGGAGGATAATTCACCCCTCCACTTT.

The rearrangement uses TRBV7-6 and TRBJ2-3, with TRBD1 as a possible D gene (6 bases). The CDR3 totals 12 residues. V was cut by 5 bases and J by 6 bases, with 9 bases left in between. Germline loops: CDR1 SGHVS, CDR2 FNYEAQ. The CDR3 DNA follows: TGTGCCAGCAGCCTGCAGGGGGATACGCAGTATTTT. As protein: CASSLQGDTQYF.

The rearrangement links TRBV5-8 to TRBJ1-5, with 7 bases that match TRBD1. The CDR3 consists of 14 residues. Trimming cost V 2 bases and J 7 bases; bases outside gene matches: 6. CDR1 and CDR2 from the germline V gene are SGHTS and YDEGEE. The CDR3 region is CASSLGRGGQPQHF. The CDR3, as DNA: TGTGCCAGCAGCTTAGGCAGGGGGGGGCAGCCCCAGCATTTT.

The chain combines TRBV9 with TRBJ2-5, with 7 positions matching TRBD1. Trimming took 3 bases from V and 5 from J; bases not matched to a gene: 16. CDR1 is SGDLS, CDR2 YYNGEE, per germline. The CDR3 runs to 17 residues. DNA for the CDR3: TGTGCCAGCAGCGCCCAACTTAACTTAGACAGGGAGGAGACCCAGTACTTC. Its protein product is CASSAQLNLDREETQYF.

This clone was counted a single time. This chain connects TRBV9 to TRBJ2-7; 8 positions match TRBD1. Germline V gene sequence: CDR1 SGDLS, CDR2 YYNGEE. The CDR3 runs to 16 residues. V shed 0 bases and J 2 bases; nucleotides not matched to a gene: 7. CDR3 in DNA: TGTGCCAGCAGCGTAGCTATTGGACAGGGAGCCTACGAGCAGTACTTC. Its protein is CASSVAIGQGAYEQYF.

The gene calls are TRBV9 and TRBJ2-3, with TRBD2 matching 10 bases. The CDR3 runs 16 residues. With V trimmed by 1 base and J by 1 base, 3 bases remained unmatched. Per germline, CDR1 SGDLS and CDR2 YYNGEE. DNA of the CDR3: TGTGCCAGCAGCGTAACCGGACTAGCGGGCACAGATACGCAGTATTTT. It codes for CASSVTGLAGTDTQYF.

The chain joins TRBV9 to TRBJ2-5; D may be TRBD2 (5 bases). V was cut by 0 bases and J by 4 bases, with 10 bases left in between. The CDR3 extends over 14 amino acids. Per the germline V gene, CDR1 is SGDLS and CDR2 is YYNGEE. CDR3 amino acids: CASSVAGLPETQYF. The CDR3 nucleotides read TGTGCCAGCAGCGTAGCTGGACTCCCAGAGACCCAGTACTTC.

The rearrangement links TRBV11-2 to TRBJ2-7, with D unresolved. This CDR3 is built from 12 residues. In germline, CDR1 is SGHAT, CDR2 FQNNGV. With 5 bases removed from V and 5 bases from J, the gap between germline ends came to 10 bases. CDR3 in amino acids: CASSQLGDEQYF. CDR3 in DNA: TGTGCCAGCAGCCAGCTTGGTGACGAGCAGTACTTC.

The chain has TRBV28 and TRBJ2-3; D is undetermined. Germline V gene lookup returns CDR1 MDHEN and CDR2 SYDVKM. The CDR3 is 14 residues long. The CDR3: CATSGTLSTDTQYF. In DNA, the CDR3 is TGTGCTACCTCCGGAACCCTGAGCACAGATACGCAGTATTTT.

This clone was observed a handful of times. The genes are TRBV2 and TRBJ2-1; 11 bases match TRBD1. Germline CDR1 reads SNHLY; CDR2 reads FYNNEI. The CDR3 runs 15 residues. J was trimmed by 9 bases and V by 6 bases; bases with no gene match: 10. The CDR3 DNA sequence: TGTGCCAGCAGAGCCGGGACAGGGGGGACAGGTGAGCAGTTCTTC. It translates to CASRAGTGGTGEQFF.

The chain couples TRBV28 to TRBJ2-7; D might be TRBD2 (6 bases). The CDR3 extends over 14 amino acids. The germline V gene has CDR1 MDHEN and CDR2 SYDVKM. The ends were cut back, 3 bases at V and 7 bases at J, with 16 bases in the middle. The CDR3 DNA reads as TGTGCCAGCAGTTTTGGGGCGGGGACGGGGGAGCAGTACTTC. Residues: CASSFGAGTGEQYF.

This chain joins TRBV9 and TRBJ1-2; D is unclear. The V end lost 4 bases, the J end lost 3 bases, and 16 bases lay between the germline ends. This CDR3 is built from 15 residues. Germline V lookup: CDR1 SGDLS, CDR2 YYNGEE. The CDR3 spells CASSLGPGEDYGYTF. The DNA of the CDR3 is TGTGCCAGCAGCCTGGGCCCGGGAGAAGACTATGGCTACACCTTC.

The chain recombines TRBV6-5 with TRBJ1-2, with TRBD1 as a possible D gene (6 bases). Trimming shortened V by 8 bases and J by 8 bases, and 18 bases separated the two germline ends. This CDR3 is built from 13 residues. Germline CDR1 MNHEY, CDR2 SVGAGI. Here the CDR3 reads CASDTGRGYGYTF. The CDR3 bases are TGTGCCAGCGATACCGGCAGGGGATACGGCTACACCTTC.

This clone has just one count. The CDR3 loop reads CASSVHSGTPYEQYF. The DNA of the CDR3 is TGTGCCAGCAGCGTACATAGCGGGACCCCGTACGAGCAGTACTTC. V usage is TRBV9 and J usage is TRBJ2-7, with TRBD2 matching 8 bases. Germline V gene data show CDR1 as SGDLS and CDR2 as YYNGEE. V was pared by 1 base and J by 4 bases, with 7 bases of the junction left unmatched. The CDR3 is 15 amino acids. The entire variable domain, with the rest obtained from reference TRBV9 and TRBJ2-7, is as follows: DSGVTQTPKHLITATGQRVTLRCSPRSGDLSVYWYQQSLDQGLQFLIQYYNGEERAKGNILERFSAQQFPDLHSELNLSSLELGDSALYFCASSVHSGTPYEQYFGPGTRLTVT.

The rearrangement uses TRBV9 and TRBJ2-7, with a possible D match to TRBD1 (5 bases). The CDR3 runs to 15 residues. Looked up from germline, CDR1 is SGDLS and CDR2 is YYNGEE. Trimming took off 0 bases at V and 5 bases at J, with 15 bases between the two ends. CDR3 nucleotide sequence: TGTGCCAGCAGCGTAGAGGGCAGGGTATCGGACGAGCAGTACTTC. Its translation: CASSVEGRVSDEQYF. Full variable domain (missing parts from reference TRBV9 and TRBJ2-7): DSGVTQTPKHLITATGQRVTLRCSPRSGDLSVYWYQQSLDQGLQFLIQYYNGEERAKGNILERFSAQQFPDLHSELNLSSLELGDSALYFCASSVEGRVSDEQYFGPGTRLTVT.